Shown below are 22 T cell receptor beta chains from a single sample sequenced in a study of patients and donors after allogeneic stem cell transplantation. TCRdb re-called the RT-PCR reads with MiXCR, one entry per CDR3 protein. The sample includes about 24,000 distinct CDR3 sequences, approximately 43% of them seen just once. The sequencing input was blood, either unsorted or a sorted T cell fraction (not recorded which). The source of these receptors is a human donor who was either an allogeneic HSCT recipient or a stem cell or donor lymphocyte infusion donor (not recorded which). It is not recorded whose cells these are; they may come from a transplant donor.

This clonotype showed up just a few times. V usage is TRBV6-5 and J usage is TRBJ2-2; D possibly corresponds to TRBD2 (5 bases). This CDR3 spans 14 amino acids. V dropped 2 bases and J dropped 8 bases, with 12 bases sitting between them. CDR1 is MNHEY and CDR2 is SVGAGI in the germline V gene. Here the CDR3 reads CASSYSGFGGELFF. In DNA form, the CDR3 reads TGTGCCAGCAGTTACAGCGGTTTTGGTGGGGAGCTGTTTTTT.

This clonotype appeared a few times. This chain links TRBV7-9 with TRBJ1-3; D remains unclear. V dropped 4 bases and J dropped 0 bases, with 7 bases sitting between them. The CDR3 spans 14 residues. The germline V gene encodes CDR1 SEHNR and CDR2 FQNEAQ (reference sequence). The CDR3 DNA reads TGTGCCAGCAGCTCCGGGGTCTCTGGAAACACCATATATTTT. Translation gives CASSSGVSGNTIYF. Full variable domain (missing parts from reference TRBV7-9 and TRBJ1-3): DTGVSQNPRHKITKRGQNVTFRCDPISEHNRLYWYRQTLGQGPEFLTYFQNEAQLEKSRLLSDRFSAERPKGSFSTLEIQRTEQGDSAMYLCASSSGVSGNTIYFGEGSWLTVV.

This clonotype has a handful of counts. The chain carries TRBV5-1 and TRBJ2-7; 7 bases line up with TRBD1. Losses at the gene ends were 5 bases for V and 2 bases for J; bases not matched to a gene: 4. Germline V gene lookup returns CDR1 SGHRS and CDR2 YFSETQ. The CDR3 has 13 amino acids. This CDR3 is CASSRDRTYEQYF. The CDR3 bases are TGCGCCAGCAGTCGGGACAGAACCTACGAGCAGTACTTC.

The CDR3: CASSPRQGSTDTQYF. The CDR3 nucleotides read TGTGCCAGCAGCCCCCGGCAGGGGAGCACAGATACGCAGTATTTT. This chain connects TRBV3-1 to TRBJ2-3, with a possible D match to TRBD1 (6 bases). In germline, CDR1 is LGHDT, CDR2 YNNKEL (reference sequence). This CDR3 has 15 residues. V gave up 4 bases and J gave up 0 bases, with 11 bases separating them.

The CDR3 nucleotides are TGTGCCAGCAGTTTGACCCCGCCAGGGGGGCACTATGGCTACACCTTC. Protein: CASSLTPPGGHYGYTF. This chain links TRBV12-3 or TRBV12-4 with TRBJ1-2; 7 bases agree with TRBD1. The CDR3 is 16 residues long. V lost 3 bases and J lost 3; bases outside the gene matches: 10.

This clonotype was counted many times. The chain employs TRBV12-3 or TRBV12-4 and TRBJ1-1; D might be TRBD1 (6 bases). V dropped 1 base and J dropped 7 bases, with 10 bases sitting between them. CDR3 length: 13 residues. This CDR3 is CASSLVQGFEAFF. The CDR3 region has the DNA TGTGCCAGCAGTTTAGTACAGGGTTTTGAAGCTTTCTTT.

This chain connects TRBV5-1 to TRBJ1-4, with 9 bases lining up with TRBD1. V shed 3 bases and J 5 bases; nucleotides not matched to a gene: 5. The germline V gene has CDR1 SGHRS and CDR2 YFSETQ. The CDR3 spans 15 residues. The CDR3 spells CASSSVTGGNEKLFF. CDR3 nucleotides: TGCGCCAGCAGCTCCGTTACAGGGGGCAATGAAAAACTGTTTTTT.

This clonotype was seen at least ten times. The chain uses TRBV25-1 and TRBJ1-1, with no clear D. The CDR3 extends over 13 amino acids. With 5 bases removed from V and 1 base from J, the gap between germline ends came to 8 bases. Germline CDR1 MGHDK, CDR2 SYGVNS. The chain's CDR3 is CASSRAGNTEAFF. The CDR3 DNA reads TGTGCCAGCAGTAGGGCAGGGAACACTGAAGCTTTCTTT.

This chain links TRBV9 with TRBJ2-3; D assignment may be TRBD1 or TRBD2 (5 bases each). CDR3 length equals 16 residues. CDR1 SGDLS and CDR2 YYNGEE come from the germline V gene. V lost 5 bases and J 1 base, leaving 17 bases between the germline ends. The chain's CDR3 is CASSPRSGARTDTQYF. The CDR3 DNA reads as TGTGCCAGCAGTCCCAGGTCCGGGGCCCGCACAGATACGCAGTATTTT.

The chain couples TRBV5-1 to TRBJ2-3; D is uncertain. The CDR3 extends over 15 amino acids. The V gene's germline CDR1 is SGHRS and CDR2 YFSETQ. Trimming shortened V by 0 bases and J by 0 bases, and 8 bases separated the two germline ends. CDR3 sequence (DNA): TGCGCCAGCAGCTTGGTGGGCCGTAGCACAGATACGCAGTATTTT. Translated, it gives CASSLVGRSTDTQYF.

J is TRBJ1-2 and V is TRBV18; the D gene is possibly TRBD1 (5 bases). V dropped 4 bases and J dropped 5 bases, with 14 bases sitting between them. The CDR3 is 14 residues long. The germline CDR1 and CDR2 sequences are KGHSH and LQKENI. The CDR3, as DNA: TGTGCCAGCTCACAACGCCAGACAGCTTATGGCTACACCTTC. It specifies CASSQRQTAYGYTF.

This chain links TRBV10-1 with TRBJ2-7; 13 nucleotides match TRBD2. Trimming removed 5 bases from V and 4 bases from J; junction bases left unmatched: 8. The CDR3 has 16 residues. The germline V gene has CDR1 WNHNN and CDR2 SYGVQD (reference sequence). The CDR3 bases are TGCGCCAGCAGTCTGGGACTAGCGGGGTATCCGTACGAGCAGTACTTC. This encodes CASSLGLAGYPYEQYF.

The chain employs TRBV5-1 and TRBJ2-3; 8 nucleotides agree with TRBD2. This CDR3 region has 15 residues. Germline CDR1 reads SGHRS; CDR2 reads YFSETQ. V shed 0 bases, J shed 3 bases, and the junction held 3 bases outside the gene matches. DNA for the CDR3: TGCGCCAGCAGCTTGGATGCGGGGGGAACAGATACGCAGTATTTT. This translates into CASSLDAGGTDTQYF.

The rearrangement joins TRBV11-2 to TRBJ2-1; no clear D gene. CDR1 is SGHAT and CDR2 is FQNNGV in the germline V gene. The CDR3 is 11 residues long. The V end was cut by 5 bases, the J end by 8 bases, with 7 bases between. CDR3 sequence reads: CASSPAHEQFF. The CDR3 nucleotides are TGTGCCAGCAGCCCAGCGCATGAGCAGTTCTTC.

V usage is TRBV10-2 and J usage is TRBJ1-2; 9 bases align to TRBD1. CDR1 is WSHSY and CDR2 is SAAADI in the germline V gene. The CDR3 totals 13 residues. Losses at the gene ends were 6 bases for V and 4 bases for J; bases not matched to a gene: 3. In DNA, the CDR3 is TGCGCCAGCAGCGGGACAGGGTCCTATGGCTACACCTTC. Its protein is CASSGTGSYGYTF.

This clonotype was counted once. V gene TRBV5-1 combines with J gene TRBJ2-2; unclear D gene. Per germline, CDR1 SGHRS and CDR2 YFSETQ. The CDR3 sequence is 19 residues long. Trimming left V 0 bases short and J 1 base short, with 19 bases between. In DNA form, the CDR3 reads TGCGCCAGCAGCTTGGGCCATCTTTACAGAGGTCTGAACACCGGGGAGCTGTTTTTT. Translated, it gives CASSLGHLYRGLNTGELFF.

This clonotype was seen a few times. The CDR3 coding sequence is TGTGCCAGCAGACCAACCGGGGGCCCCTTTGAAGAGCAGTACTTC. Protein sequence: CASRPTGGPFEEQYF. This chain joins TRBV14 and TRBJ2-7; D assignment may be TRBD1 or TRBD2 (6 bases each). With 6 bases removed from V and 7 bases from J, the gap between germline ends came to 22 bases. The germline gives CDR1 SGHDN, CDR2 FVKESK. The CDR3 consists of 15 residues.

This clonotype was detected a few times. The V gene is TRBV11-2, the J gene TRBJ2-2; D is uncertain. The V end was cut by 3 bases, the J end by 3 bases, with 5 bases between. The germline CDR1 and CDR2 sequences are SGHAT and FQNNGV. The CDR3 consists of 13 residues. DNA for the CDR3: TGTGCCAGCAGCTTGGGCCACACCGGGGAGCTGTTTTTT. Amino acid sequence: CASSLGHTGELFF.

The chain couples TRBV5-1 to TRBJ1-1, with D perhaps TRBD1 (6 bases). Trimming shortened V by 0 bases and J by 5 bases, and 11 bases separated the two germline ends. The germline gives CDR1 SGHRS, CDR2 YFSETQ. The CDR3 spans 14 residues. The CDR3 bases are TGCGCCAGCAGCTTGGCCAATAGGGGGACTGAAGCTTTCTTT. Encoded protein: CASSLANRGTEAFF.

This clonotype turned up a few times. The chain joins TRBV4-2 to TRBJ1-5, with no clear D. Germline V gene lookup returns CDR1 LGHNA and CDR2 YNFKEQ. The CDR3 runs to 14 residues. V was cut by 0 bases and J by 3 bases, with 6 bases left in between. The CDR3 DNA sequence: TGTGCCAGCAGCCAAGAGTCGACCAATCAGCCCCAGCATTTT. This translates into CASSQESTNQPQHF.

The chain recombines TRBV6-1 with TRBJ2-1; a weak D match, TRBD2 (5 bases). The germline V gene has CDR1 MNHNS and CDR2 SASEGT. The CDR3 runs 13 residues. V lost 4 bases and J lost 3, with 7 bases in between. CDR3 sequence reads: CASSGGLYNEQFF. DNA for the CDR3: TGTGCCAGCAGTGGAGGACTCTACAATGAGCAGTTCTTC.

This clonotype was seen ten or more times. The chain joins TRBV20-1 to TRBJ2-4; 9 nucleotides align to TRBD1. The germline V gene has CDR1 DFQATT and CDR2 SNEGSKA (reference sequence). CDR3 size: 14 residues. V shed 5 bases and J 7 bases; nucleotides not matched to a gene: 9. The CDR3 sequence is CSARRQGGGNIQYF. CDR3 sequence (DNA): TGCAGTGCTCGTAGACAGGGGGGAGGGAACATTCAGTACTTC.